The clone carrying this T cell receptor beta chain was seen repeatedly, ten times or more. Researchers amplified the TCR beta CDR3 regions from RNA transcripts. The TCR CDR3 was amplified in a first-round RT-PCR using the HTBI primer set. TCRdb re-derived calls from the multiplex PCR reads in MiXCR, one entry per CDR3 protein. This table holds about 250,000 distinct CDR3 sequences, approximately 23% found once. This sample stems from a study of T cells in Graves' hyperthyroidism and ophthalmopathy. The germline V gene encodes CDR1 SEHNR and CDR2 FQNEAQ (reference sequence). The CDR3 extends over 15 amino acids. V trimming: 5 bases; J trimming: 2 bases; junction bases outside the gene matches: 8.

Sequenced input: blood. The TCR sequence derives from a woman between 35 and 50 years old with Graves' ophthalmopathy. The chain employs TRBV7-9 and TRBJ2-5; TRBD1 matches 7 bases. CDR3 in DNA: TGTGCCAGCAGCCCACAGGGGCCCAATCAAGAGACCCAGTACTTC. Translated: CASSPQGPNQETQYF.